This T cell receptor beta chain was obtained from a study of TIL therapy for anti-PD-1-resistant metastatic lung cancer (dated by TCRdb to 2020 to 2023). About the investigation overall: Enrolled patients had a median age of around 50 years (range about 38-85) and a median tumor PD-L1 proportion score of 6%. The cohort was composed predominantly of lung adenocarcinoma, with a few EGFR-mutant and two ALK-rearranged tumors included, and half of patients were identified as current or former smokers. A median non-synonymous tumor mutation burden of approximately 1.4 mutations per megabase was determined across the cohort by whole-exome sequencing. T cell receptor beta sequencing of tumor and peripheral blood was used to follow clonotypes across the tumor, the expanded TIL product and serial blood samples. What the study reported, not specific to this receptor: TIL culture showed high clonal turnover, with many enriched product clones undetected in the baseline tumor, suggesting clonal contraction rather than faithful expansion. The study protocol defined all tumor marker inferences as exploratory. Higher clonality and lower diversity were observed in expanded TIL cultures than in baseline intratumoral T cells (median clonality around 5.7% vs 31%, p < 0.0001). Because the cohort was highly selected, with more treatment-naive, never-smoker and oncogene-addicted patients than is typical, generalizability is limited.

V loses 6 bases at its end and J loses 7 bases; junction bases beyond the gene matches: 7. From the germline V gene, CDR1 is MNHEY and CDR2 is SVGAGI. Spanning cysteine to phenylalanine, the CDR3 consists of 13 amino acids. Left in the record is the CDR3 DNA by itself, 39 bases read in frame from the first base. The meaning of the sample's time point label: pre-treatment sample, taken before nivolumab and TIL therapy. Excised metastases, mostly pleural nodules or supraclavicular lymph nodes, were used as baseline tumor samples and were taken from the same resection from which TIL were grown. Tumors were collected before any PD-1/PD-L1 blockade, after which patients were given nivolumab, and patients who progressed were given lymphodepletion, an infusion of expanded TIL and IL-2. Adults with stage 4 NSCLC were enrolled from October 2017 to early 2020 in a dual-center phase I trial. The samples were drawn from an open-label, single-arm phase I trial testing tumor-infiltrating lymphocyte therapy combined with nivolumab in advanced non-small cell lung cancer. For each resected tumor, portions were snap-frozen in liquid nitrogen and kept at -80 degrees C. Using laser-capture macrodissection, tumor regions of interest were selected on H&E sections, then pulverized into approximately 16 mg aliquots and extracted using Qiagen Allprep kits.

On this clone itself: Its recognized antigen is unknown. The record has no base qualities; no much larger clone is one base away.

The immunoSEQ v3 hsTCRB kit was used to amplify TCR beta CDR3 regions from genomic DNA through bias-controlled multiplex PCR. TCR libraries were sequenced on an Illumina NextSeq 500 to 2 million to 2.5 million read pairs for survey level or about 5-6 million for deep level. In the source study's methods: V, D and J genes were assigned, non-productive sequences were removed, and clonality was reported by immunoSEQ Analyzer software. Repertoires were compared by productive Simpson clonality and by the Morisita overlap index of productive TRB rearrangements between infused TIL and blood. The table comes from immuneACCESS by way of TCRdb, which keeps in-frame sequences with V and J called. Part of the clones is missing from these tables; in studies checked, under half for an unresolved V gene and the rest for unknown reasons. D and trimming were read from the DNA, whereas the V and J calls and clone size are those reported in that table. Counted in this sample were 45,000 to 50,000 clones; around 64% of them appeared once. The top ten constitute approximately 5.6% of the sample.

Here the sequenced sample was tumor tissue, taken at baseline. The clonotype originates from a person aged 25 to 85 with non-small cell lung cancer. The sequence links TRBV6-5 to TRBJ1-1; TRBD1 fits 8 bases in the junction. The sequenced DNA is TGTGCCAGCAGCACAGGGGGTCTTGGTGAAGCTTTCTTT. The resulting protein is CASSTGGLGEAFF.